This T cell receptor (beta chain) stems from a study of blood T cell repertoires in COVID-19. Assay: immunoSEQ multiplex PCR; the TCRdb copy retains only in-frame clones and omits some. The repertoire holds 200,000 to 250,000 clones, with more than 70% as singletons. V lost 1 base, J lost 2 bases, and 5 bases lay in between. The CDR3 has 13 amino acids. Germline V gene sequence: CDR1 LNHDA, CDR2 SQIVND (reference sequence). Sequencing was done on a sample of peripheral blood. The sequence was collected from a woman aged 80 or older with acute or convalescent COVID-19. The rearrangement uses TRBV19 and TRBJ1-2; D is uncertain. The CDR3 bases are TGTGCCAGTAGTATAGCCAGAAACTATGGCTACACCTTC. Its protein is CASSIARNYGYTF. The full variable domain, rest sourced from reference TRBV19 and TRBJ1-2, is DGGITQSPKYLFRKEGQNVTLSCEQNLNHDAMYWYRQDPGQGLRLIYYSQIVNDFQKGDIAEGYSVSREKKESFPLTVTSAQKNPTAFYLCASSIARNYGYTFGSGTRLTVV.